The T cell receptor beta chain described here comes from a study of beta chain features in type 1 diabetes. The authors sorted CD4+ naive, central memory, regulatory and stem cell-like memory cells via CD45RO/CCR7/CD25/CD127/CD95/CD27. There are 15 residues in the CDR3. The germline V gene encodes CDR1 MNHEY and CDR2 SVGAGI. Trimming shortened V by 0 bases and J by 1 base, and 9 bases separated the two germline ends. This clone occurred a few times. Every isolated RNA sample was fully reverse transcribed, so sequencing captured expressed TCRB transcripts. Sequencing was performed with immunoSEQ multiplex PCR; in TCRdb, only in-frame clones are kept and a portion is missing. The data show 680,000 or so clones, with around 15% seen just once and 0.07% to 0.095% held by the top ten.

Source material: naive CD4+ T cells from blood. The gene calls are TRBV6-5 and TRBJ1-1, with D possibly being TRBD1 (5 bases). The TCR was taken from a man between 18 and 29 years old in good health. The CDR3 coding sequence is TGTGCCAGCAGTTACTCAGGGGATTCGAACACTGAAGCTTTCTTT. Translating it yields CASSYSGDSNTEAFF.